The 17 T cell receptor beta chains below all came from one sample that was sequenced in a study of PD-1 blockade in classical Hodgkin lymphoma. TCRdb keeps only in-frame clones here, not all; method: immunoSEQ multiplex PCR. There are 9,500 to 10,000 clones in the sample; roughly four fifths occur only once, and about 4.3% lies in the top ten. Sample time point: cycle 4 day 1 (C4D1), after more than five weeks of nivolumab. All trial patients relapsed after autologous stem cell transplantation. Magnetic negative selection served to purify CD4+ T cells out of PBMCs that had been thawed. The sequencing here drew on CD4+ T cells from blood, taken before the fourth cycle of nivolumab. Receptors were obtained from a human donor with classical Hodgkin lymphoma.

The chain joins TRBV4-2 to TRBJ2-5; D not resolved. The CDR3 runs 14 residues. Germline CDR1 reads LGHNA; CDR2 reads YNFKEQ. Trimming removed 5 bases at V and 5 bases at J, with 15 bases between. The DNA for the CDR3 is TGTGCCAGCAGCTTGAAGTTGGGGTCGGAGACCCAGTACTTC. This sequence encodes CASSLKLGSETQYF.

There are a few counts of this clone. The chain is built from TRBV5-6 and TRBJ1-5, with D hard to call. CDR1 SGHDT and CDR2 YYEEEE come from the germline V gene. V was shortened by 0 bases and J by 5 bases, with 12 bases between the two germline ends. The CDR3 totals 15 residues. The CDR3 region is CASSLVGRTDQPQHF. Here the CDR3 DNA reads TGTGCCAGCAGCTTGGTAGGACGCACCGATCAGCCCCAGCATTTT.

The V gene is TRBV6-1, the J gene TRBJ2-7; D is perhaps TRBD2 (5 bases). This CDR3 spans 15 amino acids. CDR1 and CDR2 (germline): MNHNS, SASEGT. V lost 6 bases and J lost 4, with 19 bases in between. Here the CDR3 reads CASSPPGIRGYEQYF. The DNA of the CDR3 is TGTGCCAGCAGCCCGCCCGGAATCCGGGGATACGAGCAGTACTTC.

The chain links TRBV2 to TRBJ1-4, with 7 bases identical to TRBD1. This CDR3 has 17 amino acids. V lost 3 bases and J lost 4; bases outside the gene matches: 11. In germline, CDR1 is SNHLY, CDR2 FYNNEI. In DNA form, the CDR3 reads TGTGCCAGCAGTGATGCCCGAGGGGGCAGGGGTAATGAAAAACTGTTTTTT. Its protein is CASSDARGGRGNEKLFF.

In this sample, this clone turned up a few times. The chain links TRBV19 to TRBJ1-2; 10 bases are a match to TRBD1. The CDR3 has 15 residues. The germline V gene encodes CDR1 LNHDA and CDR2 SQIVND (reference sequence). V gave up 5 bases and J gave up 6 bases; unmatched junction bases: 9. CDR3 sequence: CASSSRDRGPDGYTF. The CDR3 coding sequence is TGTGCCAGTAGTTCCCGGGACAGGGGTCCGGATGGCTACACCTTC.

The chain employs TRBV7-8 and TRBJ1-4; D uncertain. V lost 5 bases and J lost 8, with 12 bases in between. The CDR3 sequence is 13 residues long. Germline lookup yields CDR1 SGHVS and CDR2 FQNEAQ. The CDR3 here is CASSPTQREKLFF. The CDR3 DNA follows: TGTGCCAGCAGCCCGACGCAGAGGGAAAAACTGTTTTTT.

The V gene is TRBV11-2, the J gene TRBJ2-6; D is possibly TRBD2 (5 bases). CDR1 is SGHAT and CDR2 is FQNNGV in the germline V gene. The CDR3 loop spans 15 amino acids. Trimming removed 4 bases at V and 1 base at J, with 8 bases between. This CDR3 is CASSSTGSGANVLTF. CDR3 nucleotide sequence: TGTGCCAGCAGCTCTACGGGGTCTGGGGCCAACGTCCTGACTTTC. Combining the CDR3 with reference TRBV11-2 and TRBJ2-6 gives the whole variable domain EAGVAQSPRYKIIEKRQSVAFWCNPISGHATLYWYQQILGQGPKLLIQFQNNGVVDDSQLPKDRFSAERLKGVDSTLKIQPAKLEDSAVYLCASSSTGSGANVLTFGAGSRLTVL.

The CDR3 protein is CASSGTTNTGELFF. Here the CDR3 DNA reads TGTGCCAGCAGCGGGACAACGAACACCGGGGAGCTGTTTTTT. The V call is TRBV5-5, the J call TRBJ2-2, with a weak D call TRBD1 (6 bases). Per the germline V gene, CDR1 is SGHKS and CDR2 is YYEKEE (reference sequence). This CDR3 contains 14 residues. Trimming shortened V by 4 bases and J by 0 bases, and 7 bases separated the two germline ends. The complete variable domain, with remaining parts taken from reference TRBV5-5 and TRBJ2-2, reads DAGVTQSPTHLIKTRGQQVTLRCSPISGHKSVSWYQQVLGQGPQFIFQYYEKEERGRGNFPDRFSARQFPNYSSELNVNALLLGDSALYLCASSGTTNTGELFFGEGSRLTVL.

CDR3 nucleotides: TGTGCCAGTAGTATTGGGTCAGGGACGTCTCGGGAGACCGGGGAGCTGTTTTTT. Amino acid sequence: CASSIGSGTSRETGELFF. This chain uses TRBV19 with TRBJ2-2; D perhaps matches TRBD2 (6 bases). The length of the CDR3 is 18 residues. From germline, CDR1 is LNHDA and CDR2 SQIVND (reference sequence). Trimming took 3 bases from V and 5 from J, leaving 22 bases between them. Full variable domain (missing parts from reference TRBV19 and TRBJ2-2): DGGITQSPKYLFRKEGQNVTLSCEQNLNHDAMYWYRQDPGQGLRLIYYSQIVNDFQKGDIAEGYSVSREKKESFPLTVTSAQKNPTAFYLCASSIGSGTSRETGELFFGEGSRLTVL.

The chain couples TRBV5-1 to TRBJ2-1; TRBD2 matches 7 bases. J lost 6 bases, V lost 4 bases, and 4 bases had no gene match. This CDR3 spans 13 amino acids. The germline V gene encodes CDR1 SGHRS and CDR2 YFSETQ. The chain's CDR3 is CASSNLAVNEQFF. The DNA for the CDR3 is TGCGCCAGCAGCAACCTAGCGGTCAATGAGCAGTTCTTC.

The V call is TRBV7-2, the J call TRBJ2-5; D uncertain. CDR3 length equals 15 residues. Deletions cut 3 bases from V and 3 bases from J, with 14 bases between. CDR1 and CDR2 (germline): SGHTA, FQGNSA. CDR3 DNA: TGTGCCAGCAGCTTTCTAGTCGGCAGAGAAGAGACCCAGTACTTC. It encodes CASSFLVGREETQYF.

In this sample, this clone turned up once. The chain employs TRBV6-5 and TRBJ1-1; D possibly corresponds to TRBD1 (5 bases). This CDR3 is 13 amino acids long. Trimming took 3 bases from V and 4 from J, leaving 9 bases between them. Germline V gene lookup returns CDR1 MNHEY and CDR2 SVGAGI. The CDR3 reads CASSYQGVTEAFF. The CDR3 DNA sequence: TGTGCCAGCAGTTATCAAGGGGTCACTGAAGCTTTCTTT.

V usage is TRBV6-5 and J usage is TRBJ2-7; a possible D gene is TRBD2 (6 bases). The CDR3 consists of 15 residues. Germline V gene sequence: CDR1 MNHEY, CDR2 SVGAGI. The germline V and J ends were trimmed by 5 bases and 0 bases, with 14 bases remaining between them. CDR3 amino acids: CASSTRDSTSYEQYF. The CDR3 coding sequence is TGTGCCAGCAGTACCCGGGACTCCACCTCCTACGAGCAGTACTTC.

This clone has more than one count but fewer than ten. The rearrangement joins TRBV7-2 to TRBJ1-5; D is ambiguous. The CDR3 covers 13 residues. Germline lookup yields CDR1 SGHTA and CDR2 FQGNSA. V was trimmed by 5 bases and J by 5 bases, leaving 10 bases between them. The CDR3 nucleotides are TGTGCCAGCAGCCTGACACCCGATCAGCCCCAGCATTTT. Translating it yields CASSLTPDQPQHF. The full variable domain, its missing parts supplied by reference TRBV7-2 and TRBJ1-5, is GAGVSQSPSNKVTEKGKDVELRCDPISGHTALYWYRQSLGQGLEFLIYFQGNSAPDKSGLPSDRFSAERTGGSVSTLTIQRTQQEDSAVYLCASSLTPDQPQHFGDGTRLSIL.

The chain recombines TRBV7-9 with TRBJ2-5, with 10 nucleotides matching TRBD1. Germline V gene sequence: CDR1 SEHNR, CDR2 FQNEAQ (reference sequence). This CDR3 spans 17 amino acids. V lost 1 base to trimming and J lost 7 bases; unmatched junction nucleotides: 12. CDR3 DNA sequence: TGTGCCAGCAGCTTAGTAGGCTTGGGACAGGGGACGGGGACCCAGTACTTC. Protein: CASSLVGLGQGTGTQYF.

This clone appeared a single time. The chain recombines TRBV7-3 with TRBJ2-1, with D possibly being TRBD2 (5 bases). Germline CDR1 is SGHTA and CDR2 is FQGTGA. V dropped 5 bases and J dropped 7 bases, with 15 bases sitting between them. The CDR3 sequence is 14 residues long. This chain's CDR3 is CASSPNPSGNEQFF. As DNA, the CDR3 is TGTGCCAGCAGCCCTAACCCCTCGGGGAATGAGCAGTTCTTC. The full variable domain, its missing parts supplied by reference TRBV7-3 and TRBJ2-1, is GAGVSQTPSNKVTEKGKYVELRCDPISGHTALYWYRQSLGQGPEFLIYFQGTGAADDSGLPNDRFFAVRPEGSVSTLKIQRTERGDSAVYLCASSPNPSGNEQFFGPGTRLTVL.

The CDR3 sequence is CASIKDYNSPLHF. CDR3 nucleotides: TGTGCCAGCATAAAAGATTATAATTCACCCCTCCACTTT. V gene TRBV6-6 combines with J gene TRBJ1-6; no reliable D call. Germline V gives CDR1 MNHNY, CDR2 SVGAGI (reference sequence). The CDR3 is 13 residues long. V was shortened by 7 bases and J by 4 bases, with 8 bases between the two germline ends.